Below are 9 T cell receptor beta chains sequenced from a single sample in a study of blood T cell repertoires in COVID-19. Produced via immunoSEQ multiplex PCR; TCRdb's table is partial and in-frame only. The sample includes over 35,000 clones, about 90% of them seen just once. Material for sequencing was peripheral blood. These TCRs come from a man aged 45 to 65 with active COVID-19.

CDR3 region: CASSQGLRGPAVAKNIQYF. The CDR3 bases are TGTGCCAGCAGCCAAGGTCTCAGGGGCCCTGCCGTGGCCAAAAACATTCAGTACTTC. The chain couples TRBV3-1 (or the pseudogene TRBV3-2) to TRBJ2-4, with a weak D call TRBD1 (6 bases). The CDR3 has 19 amino acids. The V end lost 1 base, the J end lost 1 base, and 20 bases lay between the germline ends. Looked up from germline, CDR1 is LGHDT and CDR2 is YNNKEL (reference sequence).

The chain has TRBV2 and TRBJ2-5; D is perhaps TRBD1 (5 bases). The CDR3 is 13 residues long. V gave up 8 bases and J gave up 5 bases, with 15 bases separating them. From germline, CDR1 is SNHLY and CDR2 FYNNEI. As DNA, the CDR3 is TGTGCCAGCCAGACAGTTAGCCGGGAGACCCAGTACTTC. Protein sequence: CASQTVSRETQYF.

This chain uses TRBV4-2 with TRBJ2-7; TRBD2 matches at 9 bases. The germline gives CDR1 LGHNA, CDR2 YNFKEQ. This CDR3 has 14 amino acids. Losses at the gene ends were 4 bases for V and 6 bases for J; bases not matched to a gene: 7. CDR3 coding DNA: TGTGCCAGCAGCCCCGTCGAGCGGGAGGTCGAGCAGTACTTC. This encodes CASSPVEREVEQYF.

The V gene is TRBV28, the J gene TRBJ2-7; 9 bases are shared with TRBD1. The germline V gene has CDR1 MDHEN and CDR2 SYDVKM. The trim removed 3 bases at V and 5 bases at J, leaving 11 bases unmatched. The length of the CDR3 is 16 residues. In DNA, the CDR3 is TGTGCCAGCAGTTTGGGGGGGAGGACAGGGGTAAACGAGCAGTACTTC. It is translated as CASSLGGRTGVNEQYF.

In its sample, this clone was seen a few times. V usage is TRBV28 and J usage is TRBJ1-4; D might be TRBD1 (6 bases). Germline CDR1 and CDR2: MDHEN and SYDVKM. The V and J ends lost 6 bases and 6 bases respectively, with 29 bases between them. The CDR3 has 19 amino acids. CDR3 sequence: CASSHTPDGVSGGYEKLFF. The CDR3, as DNA: TGTGCCAGCAGCCACACACCAGACGGGGTTTCTGGGGGCTATGAAAAACTGTTTTTT.

J is TRBJ2-6 and V is TRBV7-7, with 11 bases identical to TRBD1. The germline gives CDR1 SSHAT, CDR2 FNYEAQ (reference sequence). V gave up 5 bases and J gave up 2 bases; unmatched junction bases: 5. This CDR3 region has 17 residues. For the CDR3, the DNA is TGTGCCAGCAGCCAGGGACAGGGGGTTCCTGGGGCCAACGTCCTGACTTTC. Translation gives CASSQGQGVPGANVLTF.

This sequence joins TRBV5-8 and TRBJ2-7, with D unclear. Germline values: CDR1 SGHTS, CDR2 YDEGEE. CDR3 length: 14 amino acids. V gave up 0 bases and J gave up 3 bases, with 10 bases separating them. CDR3 loop: CASSLGYGFYEQYF. CDR3 DNA sequence: TGTGCCAGCAGCTTGGGTTACGGTTTCTACGAGCAGTACTTC.

V usage is TRBV10-3 and J usage is TRBJ1-2; D is perhaps TRBD1 (6 bases). The CDR3 runs 13 residues. The V gene's germline CDR1 is ENHRY and CDR2 SYGVKD. Trimming removed 8 bases at V and 4 bases at J, with 14 bases between. The CDR3 DNA reads as TGTGCCATCCATGGGGGGGGGCCCTATGGCTACACCTTC. This sequence encodes CAIHGGGPYGYTF.

The chain combines TRBV7-8 with TRBJ2-7, with a tentative D call TRBD1 (6 bases). The CDR3 covers 15 residues. Per germline, CDR1 SGHVS and CDR2 FQNEAQ. The V and J ends lost 3 bases and 0 bases respectively, with 12 bases between them. The chain's CDR3 is CASSFTRGSSYEQYF. The CDR3 DNA follows: TGTGCCAGCAGCTTTACGAGGGGGTCCTCCTACGAGCAGTACTTC.